This T cell receptor (beta chain) is drawn from a study of cytomegalovirus exposure and HLA in healthy donors. These donors, healthy bone marrow donors, were studied. Findings and limits, study-wide: Sequencing likely produced, as an artifact, a cluster of highly shared sequence variants. A missense variant in DCLRE1C was later tied to TCR beta V- and J-gene trimming.

13 Jbeta primers and 60 Vbeta primers were used for the PCR. Generated by immunoSEQ multiplex PCR, the TCRdb table keeps only in-frame clones and is missing some. The sample yields around 100,000 clones, about 80% seen once. This clone was counted only a few times. Its antigen is not identified. The CDR3 runs to 16 residues. CDR1 is SGHVS, CDR2 FQNEAQ, per germline. The V gene end was trimmed by 2 bases and the J gene end by 1 base; junction bases not matched to a gene: 7. The chain couples TRBV7-8 to TRBJ1-1, with 7 bases matching TRBD1. The sequence was obtained from a woman between 18 and 29 years old in good health and CMV-seropositive. The specimen sequenced was PBMCs. CDR3 coding DNA: TGTGCCAGCAGCTTACAGTGGGGGACAGCGAACACTGAAGCTTTCTTT. This sequence encodes CASSLQWGTANTEAFF.